The 15 T cell receptor beta chains reported below all come from one sample, sequenced in a study of cytomegalovirus exposure and HLA in healthy donors. The PCR contained 60 Vbeta and 13 Jbeta primers. TCRdb's copy holds only in-frame clones and misses some; the assay was immunoSEQ multiplex PCR. The sample includes roughly 140,000 clones, 65% to 80% of them seen just once. The sequenced material came from PBMCs. Receptors originate from a woman in her twenties or thirties in good health and CMV-seronegative.

The J gene is TRBJ1-2, the V gene TRBV6-6; no definite D call. Germline V gene data show CDR1 as MNHNY and CDR2 as SVGAGI (reference sequence). The length of the CDR3 is 15 residues. Trimming shortened V by 6 bases and J by 0 bases, and 14 bases separated the two germline ends. CDR3 in amino acids: CASSLLDGSNYGYTF. The CDR3 nucleotides are TGTGCCAGCAGCCTCCTAGACGGGTCTAACTATGGCTACACCTTC.

Of note for this clone: A read error may account for a junction end that differs from germline. The chain recombines TRBV7-9 with TRBJ1-6, with no clear D. The CDR3 contains 15 residues. Germline V gives CDR1 SEHNR, CDR2 FQNEAQ (reference sequence). CDR3 protein: CSSSRREGGDSPLHF. The DNA for the CDR3 is TGTTCCAGCAGCCGACGGGAGGGCGGTGATTCACCCCTCCACTTT.

This rearrangement joins TRBV6-5 to TRBJ2-5; possible D gene TRBD2, 5 bases. Trimming cost V 1 base and J 1 base, with 10 bases left between them. Per the germline V gene, CDR1 is MNHEY and CDR2 is SVGAGI. CDR3 length: 15 amino acids. The CDR3 DNA follows: TGTGCCAGCAGTTACTACGAGGCGGGCCAAGAGACCCAGTACTTC. Amino acids: CASSYYEAGQETQYF.

The V and J genes are TRBV9 and TRBJ2-1, with 7 bases identical to TRBD2. The CDR3 sequence is 13 residues long. Germline assignment: CDR1 SGDLS and CDR2 YYNGEE. Trimming at V came to 6 bases and at J to 13 bases, leaving 13 bases not matched to a gene. The CDR3 coding sequence is TGTGCCAGCACCCCGGCGAGCGGGAAGGTACAGTTCTTC. This translates into CASTPASGKVQFF.

This clone showed up just once. The rearrangement links TRBV28 to TRBJ1-2; 10 bases fit TRBD1. The CDR3 extends over 13 amino acids. Germline CDR1 reads MDHEN; CDR2 reads SYDVKM. Trimming cost V 7 bases and J 7 bases; bases outside gene matches: 6. CDR3 in amino acids: CASTETGGRGYTF. Here the CDR3 DNA reads TGTGCCAGCACGGAGACAGGGGGCCGTGGCTACACCTTC.

The V and J genes are TRBV12-2 and TRBJ2-7; the D call TRBD2 from the table was never checked on the DNA. TRBV12-2 is a pseudogene segment. CDR3 length equals 15 residues. CDR3 loop: CASRLGTSGPYEQYF. The DNA for the CDR3 is TGTGCAAGTCGCTTAGGGACTAGCGGACCCTACGAGCAGTACTTC.

The chain carries TRBV9 and TRBJ2-2; D might be TRBD1 (6 bases). The CDR3 has 15 residues. Germline CDR1 reads SGDLS; CDR2 reads YYNGEE. The V end was cut by 1 base, the J end by 0 bases, with 7 bases between. Here the CDR3 reads CASSVTGPNTGELFF. The CDR3, as DNA: TGTGCCAGCAGCGTAACAGGGCCGAACACCGGGGAGCTGTTTTTT.

The J gene is TRBJ2-3, the V gene TRBV7-2, with D unclear. V was clipped by 4 bases and J by 2 bases, with 7 bases between them. This CDR3 is built from 13 residues. Germline loops: CDR1 SGHTA, CDR2 FQGNSA. Here the CDR3 DNA reads TGTGCCAGCAGCTCAGCGTACACAGATACGCAGTATTTT. Its translation: CASSSAYTDTQYF.

V gene TRBV28 combines with J gene TRBJ1-5, with 8 bases that match TRBD1. Germline-derived CDR1 and CDR2 are MDHEN and SYDVKM. Trimming removed 4 bases from V and 3 bases from J; junction bases left unmatched: 5. The CDR3 totals 15 residues. CDR3 protein: CASSSRQGYNQPQHF. The CDR3 nucleotides are TGTGCCAGCAGTTCGAGACAGGGGTACAATCAGCCCCAGCATTTT.

This chain uses TRBV5-6 with TRBJ1-4; D not certain. CDR1 is SGHDT and CDR2 is YYEEEE in the germline V gene. The CDR3 has 14 residues. Trimming left V 1 base short and J 8 bases short, with 12 bases between. The CDR3 spells CASSLFSPREKLFF. Here the CDR3 DNA reads TGTGCCAGCAGCTTGTTTTCCCCGAGGGAAAAACTGTTTTTT. Filled out from reference TRBV5-6 and TRBJ1-4, the complete variable domain reads DAGVTQSPTHLIKTRGQQVTLRCSPKSGHDTVSWYQQALGQGPQFIFQYYEEEERQRGNFPDRFSGHQFPNYSSELNVNALLLGDSALYLCASSLFSPREKLFFGSGTQLSVL.

The count of this clone is one. The gene calls are TRBV27 and TRBJ1-1, with TRBD1 matching over 8 bases. Per germline, CDR1 MNHEY and CDR2 SMNVEV (reference sequence). V gave up 5 bases and J gave up 5 bases; unmatched junction bases: 4. This CDR3 has 13 residues. CDR3 nucleotides: TGTGCCAGCAGTACTCGACAGGGGACTGAAGCTTTCTTT. This sequence encodes CASSTRQGTEAFF.

Only one count was recorded for this clone. V gene TRBV7-3 combines with J gene TRBJ2-7; perhaps TRBD2 as D (5 bases). V was cut by 5 bases and J by 0 bases, with 14 bases left in between. CDR3 length equals 15 residues. CDR1 and CDR2 from the germline V gene are SGHTA and FQGTGA. The CDR3: CASSPTQDFSYEQYV. CDR3 nucleotide sequence: TGTGCCAGCAGCCCCACCCAGGACTTCTCCTACGAGCAGTACGTC.

This sequence joins TRBV13 and TRBJ2-5; D is unclear. Germline V gene sequence: CDR1 PRHDT, CDR2 FYEKMQ (reference sequence). The V end was cut by 0 bases, the J end by 2 bases, with 13 bases between. The CDR3 loop spans 16 amino acids. This CDR3 reads CASSLGTEINQETQYF. The CDR3, as DNA: TGTGCCAGCAGCTTAGGAACTGAGATCAATCAAGAGACCCAGTACTTC.

This chain joins TRBV30 and TRBJ1-3; maybe TRBD1 (6 bases). Trimming pared 0 bases from V and 2 bases from J, leaving 20 bases between. Per germline, CDR1 GTSNPN and CDR2 SVGIG (reference sequence). There are 18 residues in the CDR3. In nucleotides, the CDR3 is TGTGCCTGGAGTGTCGACAGGATCCAAACACCAACTGGAAACACCATATATTTT. It is translated as CAWSVDRIQTPTGNTIYF.

The CDR3: CASSQTAGGMGTGELFF. The CDR3 bases are TGTGCCAGCAGCCAAACCGCCGGGGGGATGGGCACCGGGGAGCTGTTTTTT. The chain employs TRBV7-6 and TRBJ2-2; 7 bases fit TRBD2. The CDR3 runs to 17 residues. The V segment lost 5 bases and the J segment 4 bases; nucleotides outside the gene matches: 13. Germline CDR1 SGHVS, CDR2 FNYEAQ.